This T cell receptor (beta chain) derives from a study of Ad26.COV2.S vaccination and SARS-CoV-2 variants. The germline V and J ends were trimmed by 4 bases and 10 bases, with 8 bases remaining between them. This CDR3 spans 11 amino acids. Germline V gene sequence: CDR1 SEHNR, CDR2 FQNEAQ (reference sequence). The sample's treatment: around 19 received Ad26.COV2.S at low or high dose, single or two shots; 5 received placebo; per-sample allocation not given. The study sampled participants on day 63 after the first vaccine or placebo injection. Wuhan-strain spike was delivered by a replication-incompetent Ad26 vector. Profiled with immunoSEQ multiplex PCR; TCRdb holds only in-frame clones, not every one. Of roughly 450,000 clones listed, 90% are singletons. The count of this clone is one.

The sequencing here drew on peripheral blood, taken in a trial of Ad26.COV2.S vaccine versus placebo. This rearrangement joins TRBV7-9 to TRBJ2-1; no definite D call. This TCR came from a person aged 18-65 years who received the Ad26.COV2.S COVID-19 vaccine or a placebo. The CDR3 nucleotides read TGTGCCAGCAGCTCGGAAGAGGAGCAGTTCTTC. Residues: CASSSEEEQFF.